This T cell receptor beta chain derives from a study of shared T cell receptors in the human thymus. Trimming took off 8 bases at V and 5 bases at J, with 9 bases between the two ends. Looked up from germline, CDR1 is MNHEY and CDR2 is SMNVEV (reference sequence). This CDR3 has 11 amino acids. Sequencing was performed with immunoSEQ multiplex PCR; in TCRdb, only in-frame clones are kept and a portion is missing. The sample includes hundreds of thousands of clones, 88% of them seen just once. The same specimen was also included in a second study, on human thymus T cells. That report adds: Each of the donors was a healthy Finnish infant who was undergoing open corrective cardiac surgery for congenital heart defects. Resections from corrective heart surgery supplied the thymus tissue. Related research has reported that thymic repertoires overlap highly among unrelated individuals.

The specimen was thymocytes. This chain connects TRBV27 to TRBJ2-5; D possibly corresponds to TRBD2 (6 bases). The receptor was derived from a boy younger than two with a congenital heart defect. The CDR3, as DNA: TGTGCCAGCCAAGGGAGGGAGACCCAGTACTTC. Protein sequence: CASQGRETQYF.